What follows are 6 T cell receptor beta chains derived from one specimen sequenced in a study of STAT5B mutations in CD4+ large granular lymphocyte leukemia. TCRdb's table, derived via immunoSEQ multiplex PCR, lists solely in-frame clones and lacks some. The sample has more than 30,000 clones, approximately 88% seen once. The sample comprised CD4+ T cells from blood buffy coats. The receptors derive from a human donor in good health.

V usage is TRBV7-2 and J usage is TRBJ2-3; no reliable D call. The V gene's germline CDR1 is SGHTA and CDR2 FQGNSA. This CDR3 region has 15 residues. Trimming took off 3 bases at V and 3 bases at J, with 13 bases between the two ends. The CDR3 DNA reads TGTGCCAGCAGCTTCTCCCCTAGTCTAACAGATACGCAGTATTTT. Its translation is CASSFSPSLTDTQYF.

V is TRBV6-4 and J is TRBJ2-3; the D gene is possibly TRBD1 (6 bases). This CDR3 has 15 amino acids. The V gene's germline CDR1 is MRHNA and CDR2 SNTAGT. V lost 5 bases and J lost 0, with 12 bases in between. The CDR3 sequence: CASSFPGHSTDTQYF. CDR3 sequence (DNA): TGTGCCAGCAGTTTTCCGGGACATAGCACAGATACGCAGTATTTT.

The DNA for the CDR3 is TGTGCCAGCAGCTCGGCAGACCGGGCCACTAACTATGGCTACACCTTC. Its protein product is CASSSADRATNYGYTF. The V and J genes are TRBV13 and TRBJ1-2, with D hard to call. The CDR3 is made up of 16 amino acids. V was clipped by 4 bases and J by 0 bases, with 15 bases between them. Per germline, CDR1 PRHDT and CDR2 FYEKMQ (reference sequence).

The chain joins TRBV19 to TRBJ1-1, with unresolved D. The germline V gene has CDR1 LNHDA and CDR2 SQIVND (reference sequence). CDR3 length equals 13 residues. With 1 base removed from V and 6 bases from J, the gap between germline ends came to 9 bases. The CDR3 protein is CASSIGRVSEAFF. The CDR3 region has the DNA TGTGCCAGTAGTATAGGTAGGGTCTCTGAAGCTTTCTTT.

CDR3 nucleotide sequence: TGTGCCAGCAGTTTCCCGGGGGGCTATGGCTACACCTTC. It yields the protein CASSFPGGYGYTF. The chain is built from TRBV27 and TRBJ1-2; D perhaps matches TRBD1 (5 bases). The CDR3 has 13 amino acids. Trimming took 3 bases from V and 4 from J, leaving 9 bases between them. CDR1 MNHEY and CDR2 SMNVEV come from the germline V gene (reference sequence).

This clone occurred once. The V gene is TRBV11-2, the J gene TRBJ1-6; TRBD1 matches at 8 bases. This CDR3 spans 16 amino acids. The germline gives CDR1 SGHAT, CDR2 FQNNGV. V lost 4 bases to trimming and J lost 8 bases; unmatched junction nucleotides: 10. CDR3 coding DNA: TGTGCCAGCAGCTCCAACCCTGGACAGGGAGATTCACCCCTCCACTTT. Translating gives CASSSNPGQGDSPLHF.